The 26 T cell receptor beta chains listed next were all sequenced from one sample in a study of T-cell memory formation after mild COVID-19 (dated by TCRdb to 2020 to 2023). The library was generated by 5' RACE. TCRdb names Illumina NovaSeq 6000 as the instrument used. In-frame beta chains were kept once TCRdb had trimmed the public reads at Q25 with fastp and called clones with MiXCR. Merged by CDR3 protein, the rows form single entries marked with the most common genes and DNA. In this sample the table shows hundreds of thousands of distinct CDR3 sequences, approximately 29% of which occur a single time. The biggest ten clones account for approximately 15% of the sample. Sequencing input: PBMCs or a T cell subset sorted from them (not recorded which). These receptors all come from an adult woman who had mild COVID-19 (a few samples of this study predate the infection). The sample titles of this study are shuffled in the database, so cell type and time point are left out; the donor was told from shared clones.

V is TRBV5-1 and J is TRBJ2-1; 12 nucleotides align to TRBD1. CDR1 SGHRS and CDR2 YFSETQ come from the germline V gene. Trimming removed 4 bases from V and 7 bases from J; junction bases left unmatched: 12. The CDR3 extends over 17 amino acids. The CDR3 loop is CASSPLPGTGGGNEQFF. CDR3 bases: TGCGCCAGCAGCCCTCTACCCGGGACAGGGGGCGGGAATGAGCAGTTCTTC.

V is TRBV3-2 and J is TRBJ2-7. TRBV3-2 is described as a pseudogene. This CDR3 contains 14 residues. The CDR3 DNA reads as TGTGCCAGCAGCCCGCGGGAGGCTCCCCACGAGCAGTACTTC. It codes for CASSPREAPHEQYF.

The chain carries TRBV29-1 and TRBJ2-3; 8 bases are a match to TRBD2. V lost 4 bases to trimming and J lost 5 bases; unmatched junction nucleotides: 5. The CDR3 is made up of 13 amino acids. Germline CDR1 SQVTM, CDR2 ANQGSEA. CDR3 loop: CSVGGLAVDTQYF. CDR3 nucleotide sequence: TGCAGCGTTGGTGGACTAGCAGTAGATACGCAGTATTTT.

This clonotype was found a few times. This chain connects TRBV7-8 to TRBJ2-3; D perhaps matches TRBD2 (5 bases). The CDR3 contains 16 residues. Trimming removed 3 bases from V and 4 bases from J, with 17 bases in between. Germline assignment: CDR1 SGHVS and CDR2 FQNEAQ. CDR3 loop: CASSFPRAGGADTQYF. The DNA for the CDR3 is TGTGCCAGCAGCTTCCCCCGGGCGGGTGGGGCAGATACGCAGTATTTT.

The genes are TRBV5-1 and TRBJ2-1, with 8 bases lining up with TRBD1. The CDR3 contains 15 residues. Per germline, CDR1 SGHRS and CDR2 YFSETQ. Germline trimming cut 3 bases from V and 3 bases from J; bases unmatched to any gene: 5. The DNA of the CDR3 is TGCGCCAGCAGCTCCCAGGGGGCGAACTACAATGAGCAGTTCTTC. Amino acid sequence: CASSSQGANYNEQFF.

The chain uses TRBV20-1 and TRBJ2-7; possibly TRBD1 for D (5 bases). V lost 4 bases and J lost 2, with 12 bases in between. This CDR3 is built from 13 residues. Germline CDR1 DFQATT, CDR2 SNEGSKA (reference sequence). CDR3 DNA sequence: TGCAGTGCTAAGAGGCAGGGTACCTACGAGCAGTACTTC. It is translated as CSAKRQGTYEQYF.

This clonotype was recorded at least ten times. The chain carries TRBV14 and TRBJ2-7; D perhaps matches TRBD1 (6 bases). Germline V gene data show CDR1 as SGHDN and CDR2 as FVKESK. This CDR3 contains 14 residues. V shed 2 bases and J shed 3 bases, with 11 bases lying between them. The CDR3 DNA follows: TGTGCCAGCAGCCAACAAACCAGGGGCTACGAGCAGTACTTC. Translated, it gives CASSQQTRGYEQYF.

The chain recombines TRBV20-1 with TRBJ2-1, with D perhaps matching TRBD2 (6 bases). The germline V gene has CDR1 DFQATT and CDR2 SNEGSKA (reference sequence). This CDR3 contains 14 residues. The V end lost 6 bases, the J end lost 4 bases, and 16 bases lay between the germline ends. The CDR3 nucleotides read TGCAGTGCCGAACCGGGACTGGGATACAATGAGCAGTTCTTC. Its translation: CSAEPGLGYNEQFF.

This clonotype was seen repeatedly, ten times or more. V is TRBV7-3 and J is TRBJ1-2; D is perhaps TRBD1 (5 bases). The CDR3 contains 13 residues. V was trimmed by 5 bases and J by 5 bases, leaving 12 bases between them. Looked up from germline, CDR1 is SGHTA and CDR2 is FQGTGA. CDR3 sequence: CASSPGTGYGYTF. The DNA for the CDR3 is TGTGCCAGCAGCCCCGGGACGGGATATGGCTACACCTTC.

The chain carries TRBV18 and TRBJ1-1, with D possibly TRBD1 on 6 matching bases. Germline V gives CDR1 KGHSH, CDR2 LQKENI. The CDR3 length is 15 residues. Between the trimmed V and J ends, which lost 3 bases and 0 bases, there was a span of 11 bases. The CDR3: CASSPDSRMNTEAFF. The CDR3 region has the DNA TGTGCCAGCTCACCGGACAGCCGAATGAACACTGAAGCTTTCTTT.

The table lists this clonotype with a few counts. The genes are TRBV6-5 and TRBJ2-3; no firm D call. Trimming cost V 3 bases and J 2 bases, with 15 bases left between them. There are 16 residues in the CDR3. CDR1 is MNHEY, CDR2 SVGAGI, per germline. The CDR3 reads CASSYHARWNTDTQYF. The DNA of the CDR3 is TGTGCCAGCAGTTATCATGCGAGGTGGAACACAGATACGCAGTATTTT.

This clonotype was observed a few times. The chain couples TRBV5-1 to TRBJ1-1; no firm D call. CDR1 SGHRS and CDR2 YFSETQ come from the germline V gene. This CDR3 comprises 14 residues. Trimming left V 1 base short and J 1 base short, with 8 bases between. CDR3 protein: CASSLIGENTEAFF. DNA of the CDR3: TGCGCCAGCAGCTTGATTGGGGAGAACACTGAAGCTTTCTTT.

This clonotype has only a few counts. This sequence joins TRBV5-1 and TRBJ2-1, with 8 nucleotides matching TRBD2. J lost 6 bases, V lost 6 bases, and 5 bases had no gene match. The CDR3 runs 13 residues. Germline CDR1 reads SGHRS; CDR2 reads YFSETQ. The CDR3 is CASNAGGPNEQFF. CDR3 in DNA: TGCGCCAGCAATGCGGGGGGCCCCAATGAGCAGTTCTTC.

The chain combines TRBV19 with TRBJ1-1; 9 nucleotides agree with TRBD1. V dropped 6 bases and J dropped 6; count of bases not matched to a gene: 17. This CDR3 has 17 amino acids. The germline V gene encodes CDR1 LNHDA and CDR2 SQIVND (reference sequence). CDR3 residues: CASSLIGGGTGSSEAFF. The CDR3 coding sequence is TGTGCCAGTAGCTTAATAGGGGGGGGGACAGGGTCTTCTGAAGCTTTCTTT. The entire variable domain, with the rest obtained from reference TRBV19 and TRBJ1-1, is as follows: DGGITQSPKYLFRKEGQNVTLSCEQNLNHDAMYWYRQDPGQGLRLIYYSQIVNDFQKGDIAEGYSVSREKKESFPLTVTSAQKNPTAFYLCASSLIGGGTGSSEAFFGQGTRLTVV.

This clonotype was observed at least ten times. V gene TRBV5-6 combines with J gene TRBJ2-5; D gene uncertain. The germline gives CDR1 SGHDT, CDR2 YYEEEE. The V end was cut by 1 base, the J end by 5 bases, with 6 bases between. CDR3 length: 12 residues. DNA for the CDR3: TGTGCCAGCAGCTTGTTTAGGGAGACCCAGTACTTC. It specifies CASSLFRETQYF.

This clonotype was seen more than once but under ten times. The chain has TRBV9 and TRBJ1-4; D unclear. V dropped 0 bases and J dropped 1 base, with 7 bases sitting between them. Germline assignment: CDR1 SGDLS and CDR2 YYNGEE. The CDR3 sequence is 15 residues long. CDR3 sequence: CASSVEEGTNEKLFF. CDR3 bases: TGTGCCAGCAGCGTAGAGGAGGGAACTAATGAAAAACTGTTTTTT. Variable domain in full (rest from reference TRBV9 and TRBJ1-4): DSGVTQTPKHLITATGQRVTLRCSPRSGDLSVYWYQQSLDQGLQFLIQYYNGEERAKGNILERFSAQQFPDLHSELNLSSLELGDSALYFCASSVEEGTNEKLFFGSGTQLSVL.

CDR3 amino acids: CASTETESGNTGELFF. CDR3 nucleotide sequence: TGTGCCAGCACCGAGACCGAGTCGGGGAACACCGGGGAGCTGTTTTTT. The V and J genes are TRBV25-1 and TRBJ2-2; D is uncertain. V lost 7 bases and J lost 1, with 16 bases in between. The CDR3 has 16 amino acids. Germline CDR1 and CDR2: MGHDK and SYGVNS. Complete variable domain (other parts from reference TRBV25-1 and TRBJ2-2): EADIYQTPRYLVIGTGKKITLECSQTMGHDKMYWYQQDPGMELHLIHYSYGVNSTEKGDLSSESTVSRIRTEHFPLTLESARPSHTSQYLCASTETESGNTGELFFGEGSRLTVL.

The chain employs TRBV4-1 and TRBJ2-1, with a weak D call TRBD2 (7 bases). V was trimmed by 0 bases and J by 4 bases, leaving 19 bases between them. Germline V gene lookup returns CDR1 MGHRA and CDR2 YSYEKL. The CDR3 contains 18 residues. The chain's CDR3 is CASSQDGGGASGYNEQFF. CDR3 nucleotide sequence: TGCGCCAGCAGCCAAGATGGAGGGGGGGCTTCGGGTTACAATGAGCAGTTCTTC.

The genes are TRBV29-1 and TRBJ2-1, with a weak D call TRBD1 (6 bases). The CDR3 contains 11 residues. Germline CDR1 reads SQVTM; CDR2 reads ANQGSEA. V gave up 7 bases and J gave up 9 bases, with 13 bases separating them. CDR3: CSADRNSEQFF. As DNA, the CDR3 is TGCAGCGCCGACAGGAATAGTGAGCAGTTCTTC.

The J gene is TRBJ2-2, the V gene TRBV20-1; D may be TRBD2 (6 bases). V lost 1 base, J lost 6 bases, and 15 bases lay in between. The CDR3 extends over 15 amino acids. Germline V gene lookup returns CDR1 DFQATT and CDR2 SNEGSKA (reference sequence). The CDR3 nucleotides read TGCAGTGCTAGAGGGGAGGCAGGGCCTCCCGGGGAGCTGTTTTTT. Translating gives CSARGEAGPPGELFF.

The V call is TRBV29-1, the J call TRBJ1-1; 10 nucleotides agree with TRBD1. Germline V gene sequence: CDR1 SQVTM, CDR2 ANQGSEA. This CDR3 has 15 amino acids. V lost 0 bases and J lost 11; bases outside the gene matches: 12. CDR3 protein: CSVEDFRTGGLGAFF. For the CDR3, the DNA is TGCAGCGTTGAAGATTTTCGGACAGGGGGGCTTGGGGCTTTCTTT.

The genes are TRBV12-3 or TRBV12-4 and TRBJ1-2; 7 nucleotides agree with TRBD1. The trim removed 5 bases at V and 7 bases at J, leaving 13 bases unmatched. The CDR3 sequence is 15 residues long. The CDR3 spells CASSTQGEGAGGYTF. The DNA for the CDR3 is TGTGCCAGCAGTACCCAGGGAGAGGGGGCAGGTGGCTACACCTTC.

The chain combines TRBV3-1 with TRBJ1-6, with 8 bases lining up with TRBD1. This CDR3 contains 16 residues. Germline loops: CDR1 LGHDT, CDR2 YNNKEL (reference sequence). The trim removed 0 bases at V and 2 bases at J, leaving 0 bases unmatched. The CDR3 bases are TGTGCCAGCAGCCAAGAACAGGGGGCCTATAATTCACCCCTCCACTTT. Translated, it gives CASSQEQGAYNSPLHF.

This chain uses TRBV11-3 with TRBJ2-1, with 8 positions matching TRBD2. Trimming at V came to 5 bases and at J to 10 bases, leaving 4 bases not matched to a gene. Germline V gene sequence: CDR1 SGHNT, CDR2 YENEEA. This CDR3 region has 12 residues. The CDR3 spells CASSRSGSEQFF. CDR3 in DNA: TGTGCCAGCAGCCGGAGCGGGAGCGAGCAGTTCTTC. Looking up the rest from reference TRBV11-3 and TRBJ2-1 gives the full variable domain: EAGVVQSPRYKIIEKKQPVAFWCNPISGHNTLYWYLQNLGQGPELLIRYENEEAVDDSQLPKDRFSAERLKGVDSTLKIQPAELGDSAVYLCASSRSGSEQFFGPGTRLTVL.

This clonotype showed up many times. The chain couples TRBV10-3 to TRBJ1-2, with D possibly matching TRBD1 (6 bases). The CDR3 extends over 12 amino acids. The V end lost 7 bases, the J end lost 8 bases, and 14 bases lay between the germline ends. Germline V gene sequence: CDR1 ENHRY, CDR2 SYGVKD. DNA of the CDR3: TGTGCCATCACCACGACAGGAGGAGGCTACACCTTC. It encodes CAITTTGGGYTF.

The chain has TRBV5-6 and TRBJ2-3; perhaps TRBD2 as D (6 bases). V lost 0 bases, J lost 0 bases, and 11 bases lay in between. Per germline, CDR1 SGHDT and CDR2 YYEEEE. This CDR3 comprises 16 residues. As DNA, the CDR3 is TGTGCCAGCAGCTTGGTAGCGGACGGGAGCACAGATACGCAGTATTTT. Translation: CASSLVADGSTDTQYF. The full variable domain, rest sourced from reference TRBV5-6 and TRBJ2-3, is DAGVTQSPTHLIKTRGQQVTLRCSPKSGHDTVSWYQQALGQGPQFIFQYYEEEERQRGNFPDRFSGHQFPNYSSELNVNALLLGDSALYLCASSLVADGSTDTQYFGPGTRLTVL.